A single sample is the source of the 9 T cell receptor beta chains below, sequenced in a study of identical twins. TCRdb reprocessed the 5' RACE reads via MiXCR and lists one record per CDR3 protein. This sample has 1.5 million to 2 million distinct CDR3 sequences; 32% occur once, and the top ten carry around 0.3%. The sample taken for sequencing was cord blood. These receptors all come from a newborn girl in good health.

V is TRBV20-1 and J is TRBJ2-1, with 11 bases that match TRBD2. The J call may be wrong; the DNA end is better matched by TRBJ2-7. Per the germline V gene, CDR1 is DFQATT and CDR2 is SNEGSKA (reference sequence). CDR3 size: 16 residues. CDR3 in amino acids: CSGRLAGPSSYNEQYF. In DNA, the CDR3 is TGCAGTGGGAGACTAGCGGGACCGAGCTCCTACAATGAGCAGTACTTC.

The chain is built from TRBV4-1 and TRBJ2-4, with 9 bases that match TRBD2. Losses at the gene ends were 4 bases for V and 8 bases for J; bases not matched to a gene: 9. This CDR3 has 15 amino acids. Germline CDR1 and CDR2: MGHRA and YSYEKL. The CDR3 nucleotides read TGCGCCAGCAGCCCCGTAGCGGGAGTAAGTGACATTCAGTACTTC. It is translated as CASSPVAGVSDIQYF.

This chain joins TRBV14 and TRBJ2-5; TRBD1 aligns across 9 bases. The CDR3 contains 16 residues. Trimming at V came to 4 bases and at J to 2 bases, leaving 8 bases not matched to a gene. Germline assignment: CDR1 SGHDN and CDR2 FVKESK. The CDR3 loop reads CASSPRGQGFQETQYF. The CDR3 DNA reads as TGTGCCAGCAGCCCCAGGGGACAGGGCTTTCAAGAGACCCAGTACTTC.

This clonotype was seen many times. The CDR3 DNA sequence: TGCAGCGTGGAGCGGGGGAGCACAGATACGCAGTATTTT. Protein product: CSVERGSTDTQYF. The chain recombines TRBV29-1 with TRBJ2-3; 8 positions agree with TRBD2. CDR3 length: 13 amino acids. The germline V gene encodes CDR1 SQVTM and CDR2 ANQGSEA. The V gene end was trimmed by 6 bases and the J gene end by 0 bases; junction bases not matched to a gene: 2.

This chain uses TRBV11-2 with TRBJ2-3, with D unresolved. The CDR3 has 12 amino acids. CDR1 is SGHAT, CDR2 FQNNGV, per germline. The ends were cut back, 1 base at V and 8 bases at J, with 7 bases in the middle. CDR3 in DNA: TGTGCCAGCAGCTTAGTCCAGCCTACGCAGTATTTT. Its translation: CASSLVQPTQYF.

This chain joins TRBV5-1 and TRBJ2-7; D possibly corresponds to TRBD1 (7 bases). CDR1 SGHRS and CDR2 YFSETQ come from the germline V gene. The CDR3 has 16 amino acids. The V end was cut by 0 bases, the J end by 3 bases, with 16 bases between. CDR3 protein: CASSLAGGQIYYEQYF. The CDR3, as DNA: TGCGCCAGCAGCTTGGCCGGGGGACAGATATACTACGAGCAGTACTTC.

The chain recombines TRBV6-6 with TRBJ2-3, with D possibly TRBD2 on 7 matching bases. V was clipped by 8 bases and J by 3 bases, with 18 bases between them. The CDR3 contains 15 residues. Looked up from germline, CDR1 is MNHNY and CDR2 is SVGAGI (reference sequence). The CDR3 DNA is TGTGCCAGCGACCCCTGGGGGGGGCAGACAGATACGCAGTATTTT. It translates to CASDPWGGQTDTQYF.

To note about this clonotype: The junction does not match germline at one end; this may be a read error. J is TRBJ1-2 and V is TRBV5-6; 7 nucleotides match TRBD1. The CDR3 loop spans 14 amino acids. From germline, CDR1 is SGHDT and CDR2 YYEEEE. The DNA of the CDR3 is TGTGCCGGCAGCTCTCGACAGGGAACGAATGGCTACACCTTC. Its translation is CAGSSRQGTNGYTF.

The V call is TRBV11-2, the J call TRBJ2-1, with D perhaps matching TRBD2 (5 bases). The V and J ends lost 3 bases and 12 bases respectively, with 12 bases between them. The germline CDR1 and CDR2 sequences are SGHAT and FQNNGV. This CDR3 spans 12 amino acids. This CDR3 reads CASSLAGTGQFF. DNA of the CDR3: TGTGCCAGCAGCTTGGCGGGTACGGGGCAGTTCTTC.